One sample yielded the 23 T cell receptor beta chains listed below, sequenced in a study of T cells in localized non-small cell lung cancer. The table came from immunoSEQ multiplex PCR; TCRdb's copy has only in-frame clones and leaves some out. This sample carries about 76,000 clones, roughly 84% of them seen once, and the ten largest clones take 1.3%. The starting material was peripheral blood, obtained before any cancer treatment. The receptors here all came from a female donor aged 60 or older with stage I lung adenocarcinoma.

The J gene is TRBJ1-2, the V gene TRBV18; TRBD1 aligns across 10 bases. The CDR3 is made up of 15 amino acids. CDR1 is KGHSH, CDR2 LQKENI, per germline. The trim removed 5 bases at V and 5 bases at J, leaving 8 bases unmatched. DNA of the CDR3: TGTGCCAGCTCATCGTCGACAGGGGGCTCTTATGGCTACACCTTC. This encodes CASSSSTGGSYGYTF.

The J gene is TRBJ2-2, the V gene TRBV29-1; maybe TRBD2 (6 bases). Germline V gene sequence: CDR1 SQVTM, CDR2 ANQGSEA. The length of the CDR3 is 15 residues. V lost 3 bases, J lost 5 bases, and 16 bases lay in between. The CDR3 is CSVDGAGRGTGELFF. The DNA for the CDR3 is TGCAGCGTTGATGGGGCGGGAAGGGGAACCGGGGAGCTGTTTTTT.

The chain joins TRBV2 to TRBJ1-4; D may be TRBD1 (6 bases). Trimming removed 8 bases at V and 6 bases at J, with 13 bases between. This CDR3 has 13 amino acids. Germline assignment: CDR1 SNHLY and CDR2 FYNNEI. CDR3 nucleotide sequence: TGTGCCAGCTCACAGGGTCAAGATGAAAAACTGTTTTTT. Protein sequence: CASSQGQDEKLFF.

CDR3 nucleotide sequence: TGTGCCAGCAGCGCGGGACAGGGGAATGAGCAGTTCTTC. Translating gives CASSAGQGNEQFF. This chain joins TRBV7-3 and TRBJ2-1; TRBD1 matches 10 bases. The CDR3 is 13 residues long. Germline V gene sequence: CDR1 SGHTA, CDR2 FQGTGA. With 5 bases clipped from V and 7 bases from J, the junction kept 2 bases outside the gene matches.

The V and J genes are TRBV2 and TRBJ1-4; possible D gene TRBD1, 5 bases. Trimming left V 4 bases short and J 5 bases short, with 14 bases between. This CDR3 is built from 15 residues. The germline V gene encodes CDR1 SNHLY and CDR2 FYNNEI. The CDR3 nucleotides read TGTGCCAGCAGTGGGGCCGGGACCCCCAATGAAAAACTGTTTTTT. Translated, it gives CASSGAGTPNEKLFF.

This sequence joins TRBV27 and TRBJ2-7; no definite D call. Germline loops: CDR1 MNHEY, CDR2 SMNVEV (reference sequence). The CDR3 extends over 11 amino acids. V was clipped by 5 bases and J by 0 bases, with 2 bases between them. CDR3 bases: TGTGCCAGCAGTACCTCCTACGAGCAGTACTTC. Protein: CASSTSYEQYF.

This clone has only a few counts. The chain couples TRBV19 to TRBJ1-1; D gene unclear. The CDR3 covers 12 residues. Deletions cut 3 bases from V and 8 bases from J, with 10 bases between. Germline V gene sequence: CDR1 LNHDA, CDR2 SQIVND (reference sequence). The CDR3, as DNA: TGTGCCAGTAGTATGGGCCGCAGGGAAGCTTTCTTT. Encoded protein: CASSMGRREAFF.

The chain combines TRBV5-1 with TRBJ1-5; D unclear. Germline V gene data show CDR1 as SGHRS and CDR2 as YFSETQ. The V and J ends lost 5 bases and 0 bases respectively, with 6 bases between them. The CDR3 extends over 13 amino acids. The CDR3 here is CASRPDSNQPQHF. CDR3 in DNA: TGCGCCAGCAGGCCGGATAGCAATCAGCCCCAGCATTTT.

There are a few counts of this clone. V gene TRBV7-3 combines with J gene TRBJ1-1, with TRBD1 as a possible D gene (6 bases). Germline V gives CDR1 SGHTA, CDR2 FQGTGA. The CDR3 length is 13 residues. The ends were cut back, 4 bases at V and 4 bases at J, with 10 bases in the middle. The CDR3 spells CASSSGQITEAFF. CDR3 DNA sequence: TGTGCCAGCAGCTCCGGACAGATCACTGAAGCTTTCTTT.

The V call is TRBV5-1, the J call TRBJ2-3; D is unresolved. The CDR3 spans 15 residues. V shed 0 bases and J shed 0 bases, with 8 bases lying between them. Germline loops: CDR1 SGHRS, CDR2 YFSETQ. The CDR3 DNA follows: TGCGCCAGCAGCTTGGGGCCCCGGAGCACAGATACGCAGTATTTT. This encodes CASSLGPRSTDTQYF.

Written as DNA, the CDR3 is TGTGCCAGCTCGCCTCCGGGACAGGGGGGTTACGAGCAGTACTTC. It yields the protein CASSPPGQGGYEQYF. The chain links TRBV18 to TRBJ2-7; TRBD1 matches 11 bases. J gave up 4 bases and V 6 bases, and 8 bases lay outside the gene matches. CDR3 length: 15 residues. Germline V CDR1 and CDR2: KGHSH, LQKENI.

This sequence joins TRBV5-1 and TRBJ2-1; 11 bases fit TRBD2. The V gene's germline CDR1 is SGHRS and CDR2 YFSETQ. This CDR3 comprises 15 residues. Trimming at V came to 4 bases and at J to 7 bases, leaving 7 bases not matched to a gene. CDR3 sequence: CASSGTGTSGNEQFF. CDR3 DNA sequence: TGCGCCAGCAGCGGGACCGGGACTAGCGGAAATGAGCAGTTCTTC.

The chain recombines TRBV7-8 with TRBJ1-1; D is unresolved. CDR1 SGHVS and CDR2 FQNEAQ come from the germline V gene. Trimming cost V 0 bases and J 4 bases, with 27 bases left between them. The CDR3 extends over 20 amino acids. The CDR3 region has the DNA TGTGCCAGCAGCTTAGCGCTAAGACCCCTCAAGACAAATTCCCGCACTGAAGCTTTCTTT. Translating it yields CASSLALRPLKTNSRTEAFF.

This clone occurred a few times. The gene calls are TRBV9 and TRBJ2-1; TRBD2 matches at 7 bases. The V gene's germline CDR1 is SGDLS and CDR2 YYNGEE. V lost 0 bases, J lost 4 bases, and 4 bases stayed unmatched. The CDR3 totals 15 residues. CDR3 in amino acids: CASSVGSGPYNEQFF. CDR3 sequence (DNA): TGTGCCAGCAGCGTAGGTAGCGGGCCGTACAATGAGCAGTTCTTC.

This clone has more than one count but fewer than ten. This chain uses TRBV5-4 with TRBJ1-1; D uncertain. The ends were cut back, 3 bases at V and 5 bases at J, with 11 bases in the middle. The germline V gene has CDR1 SGHNT and CDR2 YYREEE (reference sequence). CDR3 length: 13 amino acids. The CDR3 is CASSYPGLTEAFF. The CDR3 nucleotides read TGTGCCAGCAGCTATCCTGGGTTAACTGAAGCTTTCTTT.

DNA of the CDR3: TGTGCCAGCAGCTCAGCGACTAGCGGGGGGACCAACGATAACACAGATACGCAGTATTTT. Translating it yields CASSSATSGGTNDNTDTQYF. The rearrangement links TRBV11-3 to TRBJ2-3, with 13 bases matching TRBD2. CDR3 length: 20 amino acids. Per the germline V gene, CDR1 is SGHNT and CDR2 is YENEEA. J was trimmed by 2 bases and V by 4 bases; bases with no gene match: 15.

CDR3 in DNA: TGTGCCAGCAGTGAAGGAGCAGGGGCAGAGACCCAGTACTTC. Its translation: CASSEGAGAETQYF. V gene TRBV6-1 combines with J gene TRBJ2-5; a weak D match, TRBD1 (6 bases). V was cut by 1 base and J by 4 bases, with 10 bases left in between. The germline CDR1 and CDR2 sequences are MNHNS and SASEGT. The CDR3 totals 14 residues.

This clone was seen only once. The chain recombines TRBV6-5 with TRBJ1-5; D gene unclear. V lost 8 bases, J lost 2 bases, and 13 bases lay in between. Germline V lookup: CDR1 MNHEY, CDR2 SVGAGI. This CDR3 has 14 residues. The CDR3 region is CASSRANGNQPQHF. Written as DNA, the CDR3 is TGTGCCAGCTCGCGGGCCAATGGCAATCAGCCCCAGCATTTT.

The chain employs TRBV4-1 and TRBJ2-6, with D perhaps TRBD2 (5 bases). The germline V gene encodes CDR1 MGHRA and CDR2 YSYEKL. Trimming cost V 1 base and J 3 bases, with 7 bases left between them. The CDR3 has 15 residues. DNA for the CDR3: TGCGCCAGCAGCCAAGGCAGCGGTGGGGCCAACGTCCTGACTTTC. Amino acid sequence: CASSQGSGGANVLTF.

The chain uses TRBV27 and TRBJ1-1, with D possibly TRBD1 on 5 matching bases. V dropped 2 bases and J dropped 4 bases, with 11 bases sitting between them. The CDR3 is 14 residues long. Germline loops: CDR1 MNHEY, CDR2 SMNVEV (reference sequence). The CDR3 protein is CASSLMGGVTEAFF. CDR3 nucleotide sequence: TGTGCCAGCAGTTTAATGGGGGGAGTCACTGAAGCTTTCTTT.

The chain links TRBV18 to TRBJ2-2, with no clear D. The CDR3 sequence is 12 residues long. V dropped 0 bases and J dropped 6 bases, with 2 bases sitting between them. Germline values: CDR1 KGHSH, CDR2 LQKENI. As DNA, the CDR3 is TGTGCCAGCTCACCACCCCCCGGGGAGCTGTTTTTT. Translation: CASSPPPGELFF.

This clone was recorded only once. The rearrangement joins TRBV9 to TRBJ2-7; possibly TRBD1 or TRBD2 for D (5 bases each). V was shortened by 0 bases and J by 2 bases, with 9 bases between the two germline ends. CDR1 and CDR2 from the germline V gene are SGDLS and YYNGEE. This CDR3 comprises 14 residues. The CDR3 loop reads CASSVVPGPYEQYF. The DNA of the CDR3 is TGTGCCAGCAGCGTAGTTCCGGGGCCCTACGAGCAGTACTTC.

The CDR3 nucleotides read TGCGCCAGCAGCCAAGATCGGGAGGGACCTGGAACGCAGTATTTT. Translating gives CASSQDREGPGTQYF. The J gene is TRBJ2-3, the V gene TRBV4-3, with 8 bases that match TRBD2. This CDR3 region has 15 residues. V was clipped by 0 bases and J by 9 bases; unmatched bases: 8. Looked up from germline, CDR1 is LGHNA and CDR2 is YSLEER.